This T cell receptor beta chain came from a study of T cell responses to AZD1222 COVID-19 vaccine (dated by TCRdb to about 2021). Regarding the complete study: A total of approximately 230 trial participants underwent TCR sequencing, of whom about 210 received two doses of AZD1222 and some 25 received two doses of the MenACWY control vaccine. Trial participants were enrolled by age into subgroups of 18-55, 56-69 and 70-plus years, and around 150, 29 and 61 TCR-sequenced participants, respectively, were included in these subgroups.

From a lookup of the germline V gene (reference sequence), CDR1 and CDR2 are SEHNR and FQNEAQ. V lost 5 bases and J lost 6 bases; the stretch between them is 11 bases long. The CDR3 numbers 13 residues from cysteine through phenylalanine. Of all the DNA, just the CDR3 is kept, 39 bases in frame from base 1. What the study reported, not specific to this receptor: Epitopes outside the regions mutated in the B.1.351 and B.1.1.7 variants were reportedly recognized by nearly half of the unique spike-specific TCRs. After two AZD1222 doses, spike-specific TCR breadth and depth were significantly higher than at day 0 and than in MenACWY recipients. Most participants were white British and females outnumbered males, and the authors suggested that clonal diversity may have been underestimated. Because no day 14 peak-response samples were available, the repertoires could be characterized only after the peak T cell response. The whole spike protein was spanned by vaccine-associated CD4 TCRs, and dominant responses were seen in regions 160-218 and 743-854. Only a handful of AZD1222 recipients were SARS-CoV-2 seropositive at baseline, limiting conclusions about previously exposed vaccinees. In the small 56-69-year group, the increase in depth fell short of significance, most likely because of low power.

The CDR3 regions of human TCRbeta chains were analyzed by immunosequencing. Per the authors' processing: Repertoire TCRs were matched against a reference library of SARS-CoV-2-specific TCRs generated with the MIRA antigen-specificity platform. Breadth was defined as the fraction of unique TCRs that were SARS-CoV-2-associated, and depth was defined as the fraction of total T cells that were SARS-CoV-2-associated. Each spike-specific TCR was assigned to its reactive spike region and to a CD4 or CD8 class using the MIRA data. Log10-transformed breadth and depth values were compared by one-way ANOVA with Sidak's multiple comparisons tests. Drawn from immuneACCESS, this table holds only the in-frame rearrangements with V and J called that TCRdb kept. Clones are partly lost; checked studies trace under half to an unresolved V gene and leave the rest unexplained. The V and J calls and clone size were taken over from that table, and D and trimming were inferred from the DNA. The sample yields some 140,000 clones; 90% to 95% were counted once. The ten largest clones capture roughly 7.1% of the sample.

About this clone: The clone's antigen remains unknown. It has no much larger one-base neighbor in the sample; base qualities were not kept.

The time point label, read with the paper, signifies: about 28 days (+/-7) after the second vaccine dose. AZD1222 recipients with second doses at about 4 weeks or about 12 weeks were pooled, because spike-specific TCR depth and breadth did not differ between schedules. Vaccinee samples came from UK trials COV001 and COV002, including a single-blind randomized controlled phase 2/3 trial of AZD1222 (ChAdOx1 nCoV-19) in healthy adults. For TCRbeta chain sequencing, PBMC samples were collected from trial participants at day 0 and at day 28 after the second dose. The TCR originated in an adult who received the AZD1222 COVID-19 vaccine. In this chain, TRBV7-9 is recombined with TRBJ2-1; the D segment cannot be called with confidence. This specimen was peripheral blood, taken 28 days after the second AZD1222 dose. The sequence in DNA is TGTGCCAGCAGCCTAAGTTTCTCCAATGAGCAGTTCTTC. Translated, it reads CASSLSFSNEQFF. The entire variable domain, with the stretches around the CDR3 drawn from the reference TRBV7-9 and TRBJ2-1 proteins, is DTGVSQNPRHKITKRGQNVTFRCDPISEHNRLYWYRQTLGQGPEFLTYFQNEAQLEKSRLLSDRFSAERPKGSFSTLEIQRTEQGDSAMYLCASSLSFSNEQFFGPGTRLTVL.